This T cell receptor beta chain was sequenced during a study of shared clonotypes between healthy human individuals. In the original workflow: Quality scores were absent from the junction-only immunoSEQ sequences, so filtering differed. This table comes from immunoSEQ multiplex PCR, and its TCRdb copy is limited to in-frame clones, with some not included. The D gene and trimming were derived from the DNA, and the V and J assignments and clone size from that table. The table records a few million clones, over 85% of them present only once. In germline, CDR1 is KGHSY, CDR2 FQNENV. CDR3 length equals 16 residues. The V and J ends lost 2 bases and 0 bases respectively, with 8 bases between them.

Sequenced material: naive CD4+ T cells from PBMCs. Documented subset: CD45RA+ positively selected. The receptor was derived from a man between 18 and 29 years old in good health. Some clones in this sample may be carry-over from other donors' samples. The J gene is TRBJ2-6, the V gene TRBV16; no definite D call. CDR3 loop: CASSQRESSGANVLTF. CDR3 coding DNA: TGTGCCAGCAGCCAAAGGGAAAGCTCTGGGGCCAACGTCCTGACTTTC.